The 27 T cell receptor beta chains below were found in one sample sequenced in a study of cytomegalovirus exposure and HLA in healthy donors. The PCR employed 60 Vbeta primers together with 13 Jbeta primers. Some clones are missing from TCRdb's copy, which holds only in-frame ones; the method was immunoSEQ multiplex PCR. The sample lists over 150,000 clones, 60% to 75% occurring once. Sequencing used PBMCs. The receptors shown here come from a man between 18 and 29 years old in good health and CMV-seronegative.

The chain carries TRBV27 and TRBJ1-2; 12 bases fit TRBD1. V shed 6 bases, J shed 5 bases, and the junction held 13 bases outside the gene matches. Germline V gives CDR1 MNHEY, CDR2 SMNVEV (reference sequence). This CDR3 spans 17 amino acids. CDR3 residues: CASRSVGQGAFRYGYTF. Written as DNA, the CDR3 is TGTGCCAGCAGGTCCGTGGGACAGGGGGCATTTCGGTATGGCTACACCTTC.

The CDR3 here is CASSGGAGTGSYEQYF. The CDR3 DNA reads TGTGCCAGCAGCGGAGGGGCCGGGACAGGGTCTTACGAGCAGTACTTC. The V call is TRBV9, the J call TRBJ2-7; TRBD1 aligns across 9 bases. The CDR3 runs to 16 residues. Losses at the gene ends were 3 bases for V and 4 bases for J; bases not matched to a gene: 11. CDR1 SGDLS and CDR2 YYNGEE come from the germline V gene.

This chain uses TRBV19 with TRBJ2-3, with 10 positions matching TRBD2. Germline V lookup: CDR1 LNHDA, CDR2 SQIVND (reference sequence). The CDR3 runs 18 residues. The V segment lost 2 bases and the J segment 2 bases; nucleotides outside the gene matches: 10. This chain's CDR3 is CASSIYPSGGSITDTQYF. The CDR3 region has the DNA TGTGCCAGTAGTATATACCCTAGCGGGGGTTCTATCACAGATACGCAGTATTTT.

As concerns this clone: A junction end diverges from the germline sequence, so it may reflect a read error. J is TRBJ1-1 and V is TRBV5-1, with TRBD1 matching over 8 bases. In germline, CDR1 is SGHRS, CDR2 YFSETQ. The CDR3 has 15 amino acids. CDR3 bases: TGCGCCACCAGCAGGCAGGGGGCTGGGGACGCTGAAGCTTTCTTT. Translating gives CATSRQGAGDAEAFF.

This chain uses TRBV5-4 with TRBJ1-3; D is unresolved. Trimming cost V 5 bases and J 0 bases, with 6 bases left between them. Per germline, CDR1 SGHNT and CDR2 YYREEE (reference sequence). There are 13 residues in the CDR3. The CDR3 sequence: CASRLNSGNTIYF. The CDR3 nucleotides are TGTGCCAGCAGACTGAACTCTGGAAACACCATATATTTT.

This sequence joins TRBV14 and TRBJ1-1; 7 bases line up with TRBD1. This CDR3 is 17 amino acids long. J lost 2 bases, V lost 3 bases, and 12 bases had no gene match. Germline assignment: CDR1 SGHDN and CDR2 FVKESK. The CDR3, as DNA: TGTGCCAGCAGCCAGGGAAGGAAGGGACAGAGAAACACTGAAGCTTTCTTT. It codes for CASSQGRKGQRNTEAFF.

This chain uses TRBV11-3 with TRBJ1-5; tentatively, D is TRBD1 (5 bases). Germline V gene data show CDR1 as SGHNT and CDR2 as YENEEA. This CDR3 region has 15 residues. V lost 5 bases and J lost 7, with 18 bases in between. CDR3 DNA: TGTGCCAGCAGCAGGGGACTGCCGGAAAGGCAGCCCCAGCATTTT. Residues: CASSRGLPERQPQHF.

The chain is built from TRBV5-5 and TRBJ1-6, with 10 bases matching TRBD1. The CDR3 runs to 16 residues. CDR1 is SGHKS, CDR2 YYEKEE, per germline (reference sequence). J was trimmed by 6 bases and V by 3 bases; bases with no gene match: 6. CDR3 region: CASSYTGTGANSPLHF. Here the CDR3 DNA reads TGTGCCAGCAGCTATACCGGGACAGGGGCTAATTCACCCCTCCACTTT.

This chain uses TRBV5-1 with TRBJ1-1; D not resolved. V was clipped by 1 base and J by 2 bases, with 9 bases between them. The CDR3 spans 14 residues. The germline CDR1 and CDR2 sequences are SGHRS and YFSETQ. The CDR3 here is CASSLLSFNTEAFF. The CDR3 region has the DNA TGCGCCAGCAGCTTGTTATCGTTTAACACTGAAGCTTTCTTT.

This clone appeared a single time. The rearrangement uses TRBV15 and TRBJ1-1; TRBD1 aligns across 7 bases. With V trimmed by 3 bases and J by 8 bases, 3 bases remained unmatched. This CDR3 has 12 residues. Germline V gene lookup returns CDR1 LNHNV and CDR2 YYDKDF (reference sequence). The CDR3 coding sequence is TGTGCCACCAGCAGTACAGGGGCGGAAGCTTTCTTT. This translates into CATSSTGAEAFF. Filled out from reference TRBV15 and TRBJ1-1, the complete variable domain reads DAMVIQNPRYQVTQFGKPVTLSCSQTLNHNVMYWYQQKSSQAPKLLFHYYDKDFNNEADTPDNFQSRRPNTSFCFLDIRSPGLGDTAMYLCATSSTGAEAFFGQGTRLTVV.

The V call is TRBV11-3, the J call TRBJ1-1; D is unresolved. Germline CDR1 reads SGHNT; CDR2 reads YENEEA. CDR3 length: 13 residues. The germline V and J ends were trimmed by 3 bases and 1 base, with 6 bases remaining between them. CDR3 sequence reads: CASSLEGNTEAFF. The CDR3 region has the DNA TGTGCCAGCAGCTTGGAGGGGAACACTGAAGCTTTCTTT. The entire variable domain, with the rest obtained from reference TRBV11-3 and TRBJ1-1, is as follows: EAGVVQSPRYKIIEKKQPVAFWCNPISGHNTLYWYLQNLGQGPELLIRYENEEAVDDSQLPKDRFSAERLKGVDSTLKIQPAELGDSAVYLCASSLEGNTEAFFGQGTRLTVV.

This clone was found once. V and J are TRBV7-6 and TRBJ2-3, with 8 bases aligning to TRBD2. The CDR3 contains 18 residues. The germline V gene has CDR1 SGHVS and CDR2 FNYEAQ. The V segment lost 1 base and the J segment 0 bases; nucleotides outside the gene matches: 9. The CDR3 DNA reads as TGTGCCAGCAGCTTAGGACCCGCGGGGGGACCAAGCACAGATACGCAGTATTTT. Residues: CASSLGPAGGPSTDTQYF.

V usage is TRBV28 and J usage is TRBJ1-1; D gene ambiguous. Germline loops: CDR1 MDHEN, CDR2 SYDVKM. The CDR3 is 12 amino acids. V gave up 6 bases and J gave up 10 bases, with 15 bases separating them. The CDR3 sequence: CASRPDNLGAFF. The CDR3 bases are TGTGCCAGCAGACCCGACAATCTCGGAGCTTTCTTT.

The CDR3 nucleotides read TGTGCCAGCAGCCTTAATAGCGGGGGGCTACAAGAGACCCAGTACTTC. Translated: CASSLNSGGLQETQYF. The chain recombines TRBV11-2 with TRBJ2-5, with TRBD2 matching 10 bases. The length of the CDR3 is 16 residues. Germline CDR1 reads SGHAT; CDR2 reads FQNNGV. The V gene end was trimmed by 5 bases and the J gene end by 2 bases; junction bases not matched to a gene: 8.

The V call is TRBV28, the J call TRBJ2-1; TRBD1 is a possible D gene (6 bases). This CDR3 is built from 15 residues. Per germline, CDR1 MDHEN and CDR2 SYDVKM. The V end was cut by 4 bases, the J end by 1 base, with 11 bases between. The CDR3: CASSSTGTSYNEQFF. CDR3 nucleotides: TGTGCCAGCAGTTCAACAGGGACGTCCTACAATGAGCAGTTCTTC.

V gene TRBV7-8 combines with J gene TRBJ1-4; D is perhaps TRBD1 (5 bases). This CDR3 comprises 14 residues. Trimming pared 6 bases from V and 3 bases from J, leaving 11 bases between. Germline V CDR1 and CDR2: SGHVS, FQNEAQ. CDR3 loop: CASRKGASNEKLFF. CDR3 sequence (DNA): TGTGCCAGCAGAAAAGGGGCTTCTAATGAAAAACTGTTTTTT.

V gene TRBV4-3 combines with J gene TRBJ1-5; TRBD1 matches 9 bases. This CDR3 region has 16 residues. V was clipped by 0 bases and J by 5 bases; unmatched bases: 5. Germline values: CDR1 LGHNA, CDR2 YSLEER. CDR3 region: CASSQEAGTGYQPQHF. The CDR3 DNA is TGCGCCAGCAGCCAAGAAGCGGGGACAGGGTATCAGCCCCAGCATTTT.

The chain has TRBV5-1 and TRBJ1-2, with unresolved D. The CDR3 length is 15 residues. CDR1 SGHRS and CDR2 YFSETQ come from the germline V gene. Trimming took 0 bases from V and 9 from J, leaving 18 bases between them. The CDR3 DNA sequence: TGCGCCAGCAGCTTGGTTGACAACGGAATGTATCGCTACACCTTC. This codes for CASSLVDNGMYRYTF.

This clone was detected a few times. This rearrangement joins TRBV7-6 to TRBJ1-5; 9 bases map to TRBD1. The CDR3 is made up of 16 amino acids. Germline values: CDR1 SGHVS, CDR2 FNYEAQ. V was pared by 1 base and J by 4 bases, with 5 bases of the junction left unmatched. The CDR3 region has the DNA TGTGCCAGCAGCTTAGAGGTTGGGACAGGGAATCAGCCCCAGCATTTT. Protein sequence: CASSLEVGTGNQPQHF.

The chain links TRBV5-8 to TRBJ1-1; a weak D match, TRBD1 (5 bases). Looked up from germline, CDR1 is SGHTS and CDR2 is YDEGEE. V was clipped by 2 bases and J by 2 bases, with 10 bases between them. The CDR3 covers 14 residues. The DNA for the CDR3 is TGTGCCAGCAGCTTAAACAGGCTAAACACTGAAGCTTTCTTT. Amino acids: CASSLNRLNTEAFF.

The genes are TRBV5-6 and TRBJ1-1; D may be TRBD1 (6 bases). Per germline, CDR1 SGHDT and CDR2 YYEEEE. The CDR3 spans 16 residues. The V end lost 4 bases, the J end lost 0 bases, and 16 bases lay between the germline ends. CDR3 loop: CASSRTARLMNTEAFF. In DNA, the CDR3 is TGTGCCAGCAGCCGGACAGCTAGATTGATGAACACTGAAGCTTTCTTT.

In its sample, this clone was seen a few times. The chain employs TRBV6-5 and TRBJ1-6; the D gene is possibly TRBD1 (5 bases). CDR1 and CDR2 (germline): MNHEY, SVGAGI. V lost 2 bases and J 10 bases, leaving 12 bases between the germline ends. CDR3 size: 14 residues. The CDR3 reads CASSYLGVSSPLHF. CDR3 nucleotides: TGTGCCAGCAGTTACCTAGGGGTTTCATCACCCCTCCACTTT.

The rearrangement joins TRBV5-5 to TRBJ1-2; TRBD1 is a possible D gene (5 bases). Germline V gene sequence: CDR1 SGHKS, CDR2 YYEKEE (reference sequence). V lost 0 bases and J lost 4, with 25 bases in between. The CDR3 sequence is 19 residues long. CDR3 coding DNA: TGTGCCAGCAGCTTGGAAGGCAGGGCTATGACCTACCCGCCCTATGGCTACACCTTC. Translated, it gives CASSLEGRAMTYPPYGYTF.

This sequence joins TRBV10-3 and TRBJ1-5; 10 bases fit TRBD1. Germline V gene lookup returns CDR1 ENHRY and CDR2 SYGVKD. The CDR3 spans 15 residues. The V and J ends lost 0 bases and 5 bases, in that order; junction bases with no gene match: 1. CDR3 nucleotides: TGTGCCATCAGTGAGTCGGGACAGGGGTATCAGCCCCAGCATTTT. Protein: CAISESGQGYQPQHF.

The genes are TRBV6-1 and TRBJ1-1; D is perhaps TRBD1 (5 bases). The CDR3 sequence is 15 residues long. Trimming took 3 bases from V and 1 from J, leaving 12 bases between them. CDR1 MNHNS and CDR2 SASEGT come from the germline V gene. The CDR3 DNA reads TGTGCCAGCAGTGATACGTGGGGGGGGAACACTGAAGCTTTCTTT. Its protein product is CASSDTWGGNTEAFF.

The V call is TRBV2, the J call TRBJ2-7; 7 positions agree with TRBD1. V shed 6 bases and J 4 bases; nucleotides not matched to a gene: 6. The CDR3 covers 13 residues. Germline V gives CDR1 SNHLY, CDR2 FYNNEI. The CDR3 DNA is TGTGCCAGCAGAGGAACGACAGGGTACGAGCAGTACGTC. Amino acids: CASRGTTGYEQYV.

This chain connects TRBV6-1 to TRBJ1-2; TRBD1 is a possible D gene (6 bases). CDR1 MNHNS and CDR2 SASEGT come from the germline V gene. The CDR3 runs 17 residues. Trimming removed 2 bases from V and 3 bases from J, with 19 bases in between. The CDR3 nucleotides read TGTGCCAGCAGTGAATTTTATACAGGGCCCTTTTACTATGGCTACACCTTC. This sequence encodes CASSEFYTGPFYYGYTF.